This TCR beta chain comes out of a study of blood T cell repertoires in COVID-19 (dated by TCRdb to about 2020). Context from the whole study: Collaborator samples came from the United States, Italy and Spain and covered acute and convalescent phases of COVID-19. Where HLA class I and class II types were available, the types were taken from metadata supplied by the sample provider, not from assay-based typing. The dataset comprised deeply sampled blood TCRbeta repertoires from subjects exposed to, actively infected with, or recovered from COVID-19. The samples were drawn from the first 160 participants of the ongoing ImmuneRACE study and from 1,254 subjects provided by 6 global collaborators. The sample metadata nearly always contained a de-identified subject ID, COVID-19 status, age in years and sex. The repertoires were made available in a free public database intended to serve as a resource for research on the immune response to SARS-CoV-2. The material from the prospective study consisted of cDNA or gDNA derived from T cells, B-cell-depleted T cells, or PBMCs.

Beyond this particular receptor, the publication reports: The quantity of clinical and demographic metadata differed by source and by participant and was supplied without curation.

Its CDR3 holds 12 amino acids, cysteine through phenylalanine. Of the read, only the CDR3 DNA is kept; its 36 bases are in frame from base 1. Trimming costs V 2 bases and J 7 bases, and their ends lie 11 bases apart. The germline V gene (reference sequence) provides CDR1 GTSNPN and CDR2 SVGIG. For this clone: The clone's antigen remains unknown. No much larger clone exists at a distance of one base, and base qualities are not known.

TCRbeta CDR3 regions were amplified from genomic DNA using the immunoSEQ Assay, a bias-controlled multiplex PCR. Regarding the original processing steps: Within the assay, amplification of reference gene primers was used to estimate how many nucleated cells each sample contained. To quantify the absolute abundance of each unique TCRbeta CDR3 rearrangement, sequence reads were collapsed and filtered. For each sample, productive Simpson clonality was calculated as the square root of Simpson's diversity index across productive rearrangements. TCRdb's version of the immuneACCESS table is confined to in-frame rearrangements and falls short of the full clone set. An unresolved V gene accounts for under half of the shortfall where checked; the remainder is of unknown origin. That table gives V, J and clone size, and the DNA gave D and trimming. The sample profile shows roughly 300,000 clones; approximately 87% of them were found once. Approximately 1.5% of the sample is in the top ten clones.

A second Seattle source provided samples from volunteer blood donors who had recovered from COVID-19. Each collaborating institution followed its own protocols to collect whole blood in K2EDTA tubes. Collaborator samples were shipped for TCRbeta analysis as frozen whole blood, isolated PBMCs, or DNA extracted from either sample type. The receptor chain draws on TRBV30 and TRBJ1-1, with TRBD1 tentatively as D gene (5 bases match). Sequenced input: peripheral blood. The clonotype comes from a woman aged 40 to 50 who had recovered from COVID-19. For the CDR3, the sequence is CAWSPGNFEAFF. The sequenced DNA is TGTGCCTGGAGTCCAGGGAACTTTGAAGCTTTCTTT.